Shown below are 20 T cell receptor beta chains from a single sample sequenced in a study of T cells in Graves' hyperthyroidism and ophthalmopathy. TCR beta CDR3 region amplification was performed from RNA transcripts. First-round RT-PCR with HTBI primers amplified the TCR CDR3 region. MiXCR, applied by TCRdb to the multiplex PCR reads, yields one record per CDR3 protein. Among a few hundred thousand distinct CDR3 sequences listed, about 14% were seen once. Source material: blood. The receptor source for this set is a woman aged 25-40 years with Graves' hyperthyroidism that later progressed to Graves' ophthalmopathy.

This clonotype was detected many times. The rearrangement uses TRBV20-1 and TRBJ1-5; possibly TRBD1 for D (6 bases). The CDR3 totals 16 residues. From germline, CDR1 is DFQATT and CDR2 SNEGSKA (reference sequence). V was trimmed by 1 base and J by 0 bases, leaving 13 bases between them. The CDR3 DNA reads TGCAGTGCTAGAGCTACAGGGCGTTATAGCAATCAGCCCCAGCATTTT. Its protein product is CSARATGRYSNQPQHF.

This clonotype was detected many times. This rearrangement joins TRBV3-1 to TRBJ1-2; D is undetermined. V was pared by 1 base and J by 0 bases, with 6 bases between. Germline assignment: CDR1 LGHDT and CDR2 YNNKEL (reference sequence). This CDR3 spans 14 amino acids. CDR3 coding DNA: TGTGCCAGCAGCCAAGCAGCGACTAACTATGGCTACACCTTC. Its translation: CASSQAATNYGYTF. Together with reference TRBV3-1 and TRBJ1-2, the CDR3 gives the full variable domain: DTAVSQTPKYLVTQMGNDKSIKCEQNLGHDTMYWYKQDSKKFLKIMFSYNNKELIINETVPNRFSPKSPDKAHLNLHINSLELGDSAVYFCASSQAATNYGYTFGSGTRLTVV.

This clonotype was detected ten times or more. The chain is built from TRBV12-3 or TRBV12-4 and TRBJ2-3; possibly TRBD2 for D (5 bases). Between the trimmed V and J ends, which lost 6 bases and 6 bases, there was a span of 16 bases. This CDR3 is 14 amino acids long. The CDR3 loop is CASSSWMGGDTQYF. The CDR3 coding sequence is TGTGCCAGCAGCAGTTGGATGGGCGGGGATACGCAGTATTTT.

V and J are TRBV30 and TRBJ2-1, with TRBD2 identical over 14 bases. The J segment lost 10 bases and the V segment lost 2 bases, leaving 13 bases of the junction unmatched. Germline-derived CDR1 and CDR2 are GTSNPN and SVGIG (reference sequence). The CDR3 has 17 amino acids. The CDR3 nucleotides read TGTGCCTGGAGTTACCCGACTAGCGGGAGGGGGGGAGACGAGCAGTTCTTC. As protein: CAWSYPTSGRGGDEQFF.

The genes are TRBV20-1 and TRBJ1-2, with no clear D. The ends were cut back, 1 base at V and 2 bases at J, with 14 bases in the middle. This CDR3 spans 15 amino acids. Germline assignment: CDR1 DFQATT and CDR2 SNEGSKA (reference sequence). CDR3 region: CSARVRSSANYGYTF. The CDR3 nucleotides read TGCAGTGCTAGAGTGAGGAGTTCGGCAAACTATGGCTACACCTTC.

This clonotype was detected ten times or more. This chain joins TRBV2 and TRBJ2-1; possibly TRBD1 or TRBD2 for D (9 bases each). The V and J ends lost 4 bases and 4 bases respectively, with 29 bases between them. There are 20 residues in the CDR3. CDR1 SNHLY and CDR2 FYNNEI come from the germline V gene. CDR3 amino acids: CASSGGTGRVAGATYNEQFF. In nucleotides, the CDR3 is TGTGCCAGCAGTGGGGGGACAGGGAGGGTAGCGGGAGCCACATACAATGAGCAGTTCTTC.

CDR3 sequence: CASSLGLLAASNEQFF. DNA of the CDR3: TGTGCCAGCAGTCTGGGATTACTAGCGGCCTCCAATGAGCAGTTCTTC. The chain employs TRBV6-1 and TRBJ2-1, with 8 bases that match TRBD2. The germline CDR1 and CDR2 sequences are MNHNS and SASEGT. The CDR3 spans 16 residues. Trimming took 5 bases from V and 6 from J; bases not matched to a gene: 12.

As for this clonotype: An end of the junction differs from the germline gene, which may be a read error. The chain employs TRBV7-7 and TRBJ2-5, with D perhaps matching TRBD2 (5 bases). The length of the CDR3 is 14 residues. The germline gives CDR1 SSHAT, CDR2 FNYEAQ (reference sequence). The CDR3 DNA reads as TGTGCTAGCAGCATCAGCGGACTCCAAGAGACCCAGTACTTC. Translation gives CASSISGLQETQYF.

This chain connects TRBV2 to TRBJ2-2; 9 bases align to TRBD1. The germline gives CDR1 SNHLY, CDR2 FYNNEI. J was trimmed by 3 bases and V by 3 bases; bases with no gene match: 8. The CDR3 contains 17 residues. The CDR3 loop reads CASSEPGQGEDTGELFF. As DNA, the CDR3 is TGTGCCAGCAGTGAGCCGGGACAGGGTGAAGACACCGGGGAGCTGTTTTTT.

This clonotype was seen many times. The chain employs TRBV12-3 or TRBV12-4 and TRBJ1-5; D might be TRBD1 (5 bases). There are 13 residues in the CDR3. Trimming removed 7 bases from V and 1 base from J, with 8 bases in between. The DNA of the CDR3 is TGTGCCAGCAACGGACAAAGCAATCAGCCCCAGCATTTT. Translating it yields CASNGQSNQPQHF.

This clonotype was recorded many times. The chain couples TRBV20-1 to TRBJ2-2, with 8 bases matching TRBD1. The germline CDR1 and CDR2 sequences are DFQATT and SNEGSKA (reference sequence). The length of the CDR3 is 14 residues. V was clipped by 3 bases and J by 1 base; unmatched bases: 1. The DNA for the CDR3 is TGCAGTGCTAGGGGACAGGTGAACACCGGGGAGCTGTTTTTT. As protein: CSARGQVNTGELFF.

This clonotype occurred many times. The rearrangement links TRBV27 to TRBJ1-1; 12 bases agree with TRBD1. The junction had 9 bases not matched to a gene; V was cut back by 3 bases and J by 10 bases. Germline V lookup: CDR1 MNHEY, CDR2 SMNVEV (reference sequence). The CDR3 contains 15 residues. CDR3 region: CASSLGGQGAVSAFF. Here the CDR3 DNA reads TGTGCCAGCAGTTTGGGGGGACAGGGGGCTGTTTCAGCTTTCTTT.

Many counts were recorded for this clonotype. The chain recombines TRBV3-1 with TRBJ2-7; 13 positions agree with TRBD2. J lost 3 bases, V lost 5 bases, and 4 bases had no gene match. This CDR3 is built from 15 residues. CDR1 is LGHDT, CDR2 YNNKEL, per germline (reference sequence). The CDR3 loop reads CASSGRLAGGYEQYF. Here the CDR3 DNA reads TGTGCCAGCAGCGGACGACTAGCGGGAGGCTACGAGCAGTACTTC.

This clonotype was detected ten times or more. The CDR3, as DNA: TGTGCCAGCAGCTTAGGTATCAAAGATGGCTACACCTTC. It is translated as CASSLGIKDGYTF. The chain carries TRBV7-2 and TRBJ1-2; D is undetermined. The V gene's germline CDR1 is SGHTA and CDR2 FQGNSA. The length of the CDR3 is 13 residues. Trimming removed 1 base from V and 6 bases from J, with 9 bases in between.

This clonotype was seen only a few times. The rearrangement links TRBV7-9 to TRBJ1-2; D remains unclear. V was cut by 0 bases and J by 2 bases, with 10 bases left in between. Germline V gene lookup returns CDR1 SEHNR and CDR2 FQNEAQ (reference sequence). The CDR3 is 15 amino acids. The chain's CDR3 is CASSLAVQENYGYTF. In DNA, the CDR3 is TGTGCCAGCAGCTTAGCGGTTCAGGAGAACTATGGCTACACCTTC.

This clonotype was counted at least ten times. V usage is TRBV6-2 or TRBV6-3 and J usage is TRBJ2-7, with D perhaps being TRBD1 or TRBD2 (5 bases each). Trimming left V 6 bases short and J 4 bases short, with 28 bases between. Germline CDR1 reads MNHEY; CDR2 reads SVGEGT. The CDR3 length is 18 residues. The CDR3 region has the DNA TGTGCCAGCAGCACACTCAATTACCGGGACGGATCATTTTACGAGCAGTACTTC. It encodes CASSTLNYRDGSFYEQYF.

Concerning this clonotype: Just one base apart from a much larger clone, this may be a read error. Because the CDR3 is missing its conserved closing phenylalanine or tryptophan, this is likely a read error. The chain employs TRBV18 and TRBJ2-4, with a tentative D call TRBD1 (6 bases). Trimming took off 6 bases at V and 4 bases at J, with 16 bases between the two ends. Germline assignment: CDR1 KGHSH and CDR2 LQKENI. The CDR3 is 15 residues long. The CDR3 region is CASSPPGTPKNIQYC. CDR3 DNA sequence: TGTGCCAGCTCCCCCCCCGGGACACCGAAAAACATTCAGTACTGC.

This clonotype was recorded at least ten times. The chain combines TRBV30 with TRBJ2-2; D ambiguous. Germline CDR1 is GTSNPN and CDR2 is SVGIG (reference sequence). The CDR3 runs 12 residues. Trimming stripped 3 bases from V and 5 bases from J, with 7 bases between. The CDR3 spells CAWSFLTGELFF. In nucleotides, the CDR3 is TGTGCCTGGAGCTTCCTAACCGGGGAGCTGTTTTTT.

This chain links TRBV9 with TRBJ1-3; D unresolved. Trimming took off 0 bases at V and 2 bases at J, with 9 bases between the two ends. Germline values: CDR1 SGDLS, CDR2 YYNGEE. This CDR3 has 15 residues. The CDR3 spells CASSVEGMAGNTIYF. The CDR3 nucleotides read TGTGCCAGCAGCGTAGAAGGAATGGCTGGAAACACCATATATTTT.

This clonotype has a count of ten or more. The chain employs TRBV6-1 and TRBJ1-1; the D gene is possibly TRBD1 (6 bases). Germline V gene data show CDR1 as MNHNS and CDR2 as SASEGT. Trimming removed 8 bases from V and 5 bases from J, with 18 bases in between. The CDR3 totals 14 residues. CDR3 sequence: CASGTGLVRTEAFF. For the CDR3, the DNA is TGTGCCAGCGGCACAGGGCTGGTTAGGACTGAAGCTTTCTTT.